This entry lists 21 T cell receptor beta chains sequenced from one sample in a study of blood T cell repertoires in COVID-19. Profiling relied on immunoSEQ multiplex PCR, and the TCRdb table lists in-frame clones only, not all of them. The table has roughly 40,000 clones, about three quarters seen once. The sequenced material came from peripheral blood. Source of these receptors: an older man with active or convalescent COVID-19.

This clone was counted once. The chain employs TRBV3-1 (or the pseudogene TRBV3-2) and TRBJ1-2, with TRBD1 matching over 10 bases. The length of the CDR3 is 13 residues. V lost 5 bases, J lost 7 bases, and 4 bases stayed unmatched. CDR1 is LGHDT, CDR2 YNNKEL, per germline (reference sequence). The CDR3 protein is CASSGTGVRGYTF. The CDR3 DNA is TGTGCCAGCAGCGGGACAGGGGTCCGTGGCTACACCTTC.

V and J are TRBV12-2 and TRBJ1-6; the table's TRBD1 call for D was not verified on the DNA. TRBV12-2 is an annotated pseudogene. The CDR3 extends over 15 amino acids. This chain's CDR3 is CAKGQGAKYNSPLHF. The CDR3 DNA reads TGTGCAAAGGGCCAGGGGGCTAAGTATAATTCACCCCTCCACTTT.

V and J are TRBV28 and TRBJ2-2; 13 bases agree with TRBD2. The junction had 6 bases not matched to a gene; V was cut back by 2 bases and J by 6 bases. Germline V lookup: CDR1 MDHEN, CDR2 SYDVKM. This CDR3 is 17 amino acids long. CDR3 amino acids: CASSLRGLAGRAGELFF. As DNA, the CDR3 is TGTGCCAGCAGTTTAAGGGGACTAGCGGGGCGGGCCGGGGAGCTGTTTTTT.

This rearrangement joins TRBV10-2 to TRBJ1-2; D is undetermined. Germline CDR1 reads WSHSY; CDR2 reads SAAADI. The CDR3 loop spans 15 amino acids. Trimming cost V 3 bases and J 1 base, with 12 bases left between them. CDR3 sequence reads: CASSEETLRNYGYTF. The CDR3 DNA reads TGCGCCAGCAGTGAAGAGACTTTGCGTAACTATGGCTACACCTTC.

In this sample, this clone turned up a few times. CDR3 nucleotides: TGTGCCAGTATCGGGGGGATCCTGAACACTGAAGCTTTCTTT. Amino acids: CASIGGILNTEAFF. The V call is TRBV19, the J call TRBJ1-1, with D perhaps matching TRBD1 (5 bases). This CDR3 is 14 amino acids long. From germline, CDR1 is LNHDA and CDR2 SQIVND (reference sequence). The V gene lost 7 bases and the J gene lost 0 bases, with 12 bases spanning the gap. Using reference TRBV19 and TRBJ1-1 for the parts outside the CDR3, the full variable domain is DGGITQSPKYLFRKEGQNVTLSCEQNLNHDAMYWYRQDPGQGLRLIYYSQIVNDFQKGDIAEGYSVSREKKESFPLTVTSAQKNPTAFYLCASIGGILNTEAFFGQGTRLTVV.

The V and J genes are TRBV30 and TRBJ1-2; possibly TRBD1 for D (5 bases). CDR1 and CDR2 from the germline V gene are GTSNPN and SVGIG (reference sequence). The V and J ends lost 3 bases and 7 bases respectively, with 15 bases between them. The CDR3 consists of 13 residues. CDR3 nucleotide sequence: TGTGCCTGGAGAAACATCTCTAGGGGTGGCTACACCTTC. As protein: CAWRNISRGGYTF. Supplemented by reference TRBV30 and TRBJ1-2, the full variable domain reads SQTIHQWPATLVQPVGSPLSLECTVEGTSNPNLYWYRQAAGRGLQLLFYSVGIGQISSEVPQNLSASRPQDRQFILSSKKLLLSDSGFYLCAWRNISRGGYTFGSGTRLTVV.

The chain carries TRBV5-1 and TRBJ2-7; D possibly corresponds to TRBD2 (5 bases). The CDR3 totals 14 residues. From germline, CDR1 is SGHRS and CDR2 YFSETQ. V lost 4 bases and J 4 bases, leaving 15 bases between the germline ends. The CDR3 loop reads CASSQNSGVYEQYF. Written as DNA, the CDR3 is TGCGCCAGCAGCCAAAATTCCGGGGTGTACGAGCAGTACTTC.

The V and J genes are TRBV21-1 and TRBJ1-2; the table's D call, TRBD1, has no DNA check behind it. TRBV21-1 is described as a pseudogene. There are 14 residues in the CDR3. CDR3 in amino acids: CASRGDRRWYGYTF. CDR3 nucleotide sequence: TGTGCCAGCAGGGGGGACAGGAGATGGTATGGCTACACCTTC.

The chain recombines TRBV5-1 with TRBJ1-1; 9 nucleotides align to TRBD1. The V segment lost 4 bases and the J segment 6 bases; nucleotides outside the gene matches: 4. There are 13 residues in the CDR3. From germline, CDR1 is SGHRS and CDR2 YFSETQ. CDR3 bases: TGCGCCAGCAGCACAGACAGGGGGGCTGAAGCTTTCTTT. Protein product: CASSTDRGAEAFF.

This chain connects TRBV10-3 to TRBJ2-7; possible D gene TRBD1, 6 bases. Trimming took off 6 bases at V and 5 bases at J, with 17 bases between the two ends. Looked up from germline, CDR1 is ENHRY and CDR2 is SYGVKD. The CDR3 extends over 14 amino acids. The CDR3 reads CAISPTTGSDEQYF. The CDR3 region has the DNA TGTGCCATCAGCCCGACGACAGGCTCTGACGAGCAGTACTTC.

This sequence joins TRBV9 and TRBJ1-1, with 7 positions matching TRBD1. This CDR3 has 17 residues. The V gene's germline CDR1 is SGDLS and CDR2 YYNGEE. V was clipped by 0 bases and J by 1 base; unmatched bases: 9. CDR3 in amino acids: CASSVVIFGTENTEAFF. The CDR3 DNA reads TGTGCCAGCAGCGTAGTTATTTTTGGGACAGAGAACACTGAAGCTTTCTTT.

This clone came up a few times. This sequence joins TRBV12-3 or TRBV12-4 and TRBJ2-2; tentatively, D is TRBD1 (5 bases). V was shortened by 11 bases and J by 9 bases, with 13 bases between the two germline ends. CDR3 length: 11 residues. This CDR3 reads CASRERRELFF. CDR3 DNA: TGTGCCTCCAGGGAACGTAGGGAGCTGTTTTTT.

The V gene is TRBV6-2 or TRBV6-3, the J gene TRBJ2-7; TRBD2 agrees at 9 bases. Trimming cost V 5 bases and J 4 bases; bases outside gene matches: 12. Germline CDR1 reads MNHEY; CDR2 reads SVGEGT. There are 16 residues in the CDR3. The CDR3 DNA is TGTGCCAGCAGTCCCCACCCTCTAGCGGGGCAATACGAGCAGTACTTC. The encoded protein is CASSPHPLAGQYEQYF.

The V call is TRBV4-1, the J call TRBJ2-7; 7 bases fit TRBD2. The CDR3 runs 15 residues. Germline V gene data show CDR1 as MGHRA and CDR2 as YSYEKL. The trim removed 0 bases at V and 2 bases at J, leaving 4 bases unmatched. Here the CDR3 reads CASSQDPGGAYEQYF. CDR3 in DNA: TGCGCCAGCAGCCAAGATCCGGGGGGTGCCTACGAGCAGTACTTC.

V and J are TRBV30 and TRBJ2-5; possibly TRBD1 for D (5 bases). Trimming shortened V by 3 bases and J by 3 bases, and 8 bases separated the two germline ends. Germline V gene data show CDR1 as GTSNPN and CDR2 as SVGIG (reference sequence). The CDR3 is 12 residues long. CDR3 in amino acids: CAWSRDEETQYF. The CDR3 DNA reads as TGTGCCTGGAGCAGGGATGAAGAGACCCAGTACTTC. Looking up the rest from reference TRBV30 and TRBJ2-5 gives the full variable domain: SQTIHQWPATLVQPVGSPLSLECTVEGTSNPNLYWYRQAAGRGLQLLFYSVGIGQISSEVPQNLSASRPQDRQFILSSKKLLLSDSGFYLCAWSRDEETQYFGPGTRLLVL.

The J gene is TRBJ1-1, the V gene TRBV6-1, with 9 positions matching TRBD1. Germline lookup yields CDR1 MNHNS and CDR2 SASEGT. This CDR3 region has 14 residues. Germline trimming cut 2 bases from V and 6 bases from J; bases unmatched to any gene: 4. CDR3: CASSERGQGSEAFF. The DNA of the CDR3 is TGTGCCAGCAGTGAAAGGGGACAGGGCTCTGAAGCTTTCTTT.

CDR3 sequence (DNA): TGCGCCAGCAGTGAAAGCGGGGGGGCCGGGGAGCTGTTTTTT. As protein: CASSESGGAGELFF. The chain recombines TRBV10-2 with TRBJ2-2; TRBD2 aligns across 10 bases. The CDR3 loop spans 14 amino acids. Germline V gives CDR1 WSHSY, CDR2 SAAADI. The trim removed 3 bases at V and 6 bases at J, leaving 1 base unmatched.

The chain couples TRBV6-6 to TRBJ2-7; the match to TRBD1 covers 9 bases. This CDR3 is built from 15 residues. CDR1 is MNHNY, CDR2 SVGAGI, per germline (reference sequence). The ends lost 4 bases at V and 2 bases at J; junction bases unmatched: 6. The CDR3 is CASSCPGQGPYEQYF. CDR3 sequence (DNA): TGTGCCAGCAGTTGCCCGGGACAGGGCCCCTACGAGCAGTACTTC.

This sequence joins TRBV7-2 and TRBJ2-6; 14 bases are a match to TRBD2. The CDR3 runs to 17 residues. CDR1 and CDR2 (germline): SGHTA, FQGNSA. V lost 6 bases to trimming and J lost 1 base; unmatched junction nucleotides: 2. DNA for the CDR3: TGTGCCAGCAGGCGACTAGCGGGGGGGTCTGGGGCCAACGTCCTGACTTTC. Translation: CASRRLAGGSGANVLTF.

The V and J genes are TRBV5-1 and TRBJ1-1, with D hard to call. The CDR3 spans 13 residues. The V end lost 5 bases, the J end lost 0 bases, and 8 bases lay between the germline ends. From germline, CDR1 is SGHRS and CDR2 YFSETQ. CDR3 nucleotide sequence: TGCGCCAGCAGTGAGGGTGTGAACACTGAAGCTTTCTTT. Amino acid sequence: CASSEGVNTEAFF.

V gene TRBV12-3 or TRBV12-4 combines with J gene TRBJ2-1, with a weak D call TRBD2 (5 bases). Deletions cut 2 bases from V and 7 bases from J, with 9 bases between. The CDR3 is 13 residues long. The CDR3 protein is CASSLFRGNEQFF. DNA for the CDR3: TGTGCCAGCAGTTTATTTCGCGGGAATGAGCAGTTCTTC.